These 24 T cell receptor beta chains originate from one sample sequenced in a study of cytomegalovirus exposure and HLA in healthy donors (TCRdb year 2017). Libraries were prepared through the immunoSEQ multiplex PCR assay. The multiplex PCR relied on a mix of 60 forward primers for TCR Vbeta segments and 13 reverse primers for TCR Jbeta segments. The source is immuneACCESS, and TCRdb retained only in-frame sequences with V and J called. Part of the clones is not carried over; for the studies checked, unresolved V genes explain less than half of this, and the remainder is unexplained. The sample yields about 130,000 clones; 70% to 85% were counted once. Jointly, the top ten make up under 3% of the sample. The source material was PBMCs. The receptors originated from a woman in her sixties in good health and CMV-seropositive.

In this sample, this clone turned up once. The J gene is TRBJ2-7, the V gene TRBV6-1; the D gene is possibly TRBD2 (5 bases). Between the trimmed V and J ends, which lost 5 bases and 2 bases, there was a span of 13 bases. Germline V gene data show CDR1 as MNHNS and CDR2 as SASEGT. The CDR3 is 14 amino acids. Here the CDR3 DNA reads TGTGCCAGCAGTTCGGGGTCCCCTCCCTACGAGCAGTACTTC. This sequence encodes CASSSGSPPYEQYF.

The CDR3, as DNA: TGTGCCAGCAGCGCAGAAGCGGGAGAGACCCAGTACTTC. As protein: CASSAEAGETQYF. The J gene is TRBJ2-5, the V gene TRBV9; TRBD2 is a possible D gene (6 bases). This CDR3 region has 13 residues. Deletions cut 3 bases from V and 4 bases from J, with 10 bases between. Germline CDR1 reads SGDLS; CDR2 reads YYNGEE.

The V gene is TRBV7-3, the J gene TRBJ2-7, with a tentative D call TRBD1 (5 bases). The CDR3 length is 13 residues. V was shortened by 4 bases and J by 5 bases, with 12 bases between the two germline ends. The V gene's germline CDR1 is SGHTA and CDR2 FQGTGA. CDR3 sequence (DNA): TGTGCCAGCAGCTCTGATGGGGCCGACGAGCAGTACTTC. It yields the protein CASSSDGADEQYF.

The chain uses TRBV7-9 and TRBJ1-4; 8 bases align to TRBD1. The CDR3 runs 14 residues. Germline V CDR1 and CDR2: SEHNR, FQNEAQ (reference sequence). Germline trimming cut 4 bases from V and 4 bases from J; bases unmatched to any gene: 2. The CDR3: CASSWTGINEKLFF. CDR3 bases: TGTGCCAGCAGCTGGACAGGGATTAATGAAAAACTGTTTTTT.

DNA for the CDR3: TGTGCCAGCAGGGCCGGTGACTCGAGTATGGGTGGCTACACCTTC. Amino acids: CASRAGDSSMGGYTF. The rearrangement joins TRBV6-1 to TRBJ1-2; the D is unclear. V was cut by 6 bases and J by 7 bases, with 21 bases left in between. The CDR3 covers 15 residues. In germline, CDR1 is MNHNS, CDR2 SASEGT.

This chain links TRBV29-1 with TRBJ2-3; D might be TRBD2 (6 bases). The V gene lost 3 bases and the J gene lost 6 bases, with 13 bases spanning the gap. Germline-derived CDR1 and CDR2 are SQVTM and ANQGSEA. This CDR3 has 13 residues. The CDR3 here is CSVERGKGDTQYF. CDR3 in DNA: TGCAGCGTTGAGCGGGGTAAAGGGGATACGCAGTATTTT.

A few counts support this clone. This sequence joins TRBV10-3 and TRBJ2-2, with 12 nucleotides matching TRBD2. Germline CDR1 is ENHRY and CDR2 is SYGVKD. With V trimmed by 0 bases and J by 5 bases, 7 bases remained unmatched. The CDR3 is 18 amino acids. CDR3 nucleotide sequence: TGTGCCATCAGTGAGTCCCCTAGCGGGGGGGCAGGGACCGGGGAGCTGTTTTTT. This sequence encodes CAISESPSGGAGTGELFF.

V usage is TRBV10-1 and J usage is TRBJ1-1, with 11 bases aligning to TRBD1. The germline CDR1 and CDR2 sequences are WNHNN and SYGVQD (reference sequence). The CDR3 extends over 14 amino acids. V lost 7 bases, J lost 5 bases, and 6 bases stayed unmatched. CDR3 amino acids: CASTPGQGVTEAFF. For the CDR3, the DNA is TGCGCCAGCACCCCGGGACAGGGGGTTACTGAAGCTTTCTTT.

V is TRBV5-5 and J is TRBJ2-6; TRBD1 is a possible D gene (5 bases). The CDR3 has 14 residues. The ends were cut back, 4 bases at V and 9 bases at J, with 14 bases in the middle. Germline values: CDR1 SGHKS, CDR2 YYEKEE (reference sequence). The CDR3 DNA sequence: TGTGCCAGCAGCGGGGCAGGGTTCCTCAACGTCCTGACTTTC. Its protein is CASSGAGFLNVLTF.

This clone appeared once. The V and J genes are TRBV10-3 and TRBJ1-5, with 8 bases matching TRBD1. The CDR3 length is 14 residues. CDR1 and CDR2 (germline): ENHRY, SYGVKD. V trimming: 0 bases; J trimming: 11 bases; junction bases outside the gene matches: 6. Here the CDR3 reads CAISESRQGNAQHF. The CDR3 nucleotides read TGTGCCATCAGTGAGTCCCGACAGGGGAACGCCCAGCATTTT.

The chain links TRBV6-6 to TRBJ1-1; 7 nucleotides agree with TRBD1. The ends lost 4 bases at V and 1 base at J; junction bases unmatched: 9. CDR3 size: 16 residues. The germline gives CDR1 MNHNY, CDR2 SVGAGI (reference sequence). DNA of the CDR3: TGTGCCAGCAGTTTACGACAGGGTGAGTGGAACACTGAAGCTTTCTTT. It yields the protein CASSLRQGEWNTEAFF.

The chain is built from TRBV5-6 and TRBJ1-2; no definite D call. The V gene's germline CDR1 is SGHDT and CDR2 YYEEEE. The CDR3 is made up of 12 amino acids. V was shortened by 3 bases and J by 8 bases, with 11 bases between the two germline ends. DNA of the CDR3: TGTGCCAGCAGCTACGGACTATGGGGCTACACCTTC. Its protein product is CASSYGLWGYTF. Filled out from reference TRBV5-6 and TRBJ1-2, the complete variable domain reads DAGVTQSPTHLIKTRGQQVTLRCSPKSGHDTVSWYQQALGQGPQFIFQYYEEEERQRGNFPDRFSGHQFPNYSSELNVNALLLGDSALYLCASSYGLWGYTFGSGTRLTVV.

The CDR3 is CASRSNRGKETQYF. CDR3 nucleotide sequence: TGTGCCAGCAGATCAAACAGGGGTAAAGAGACCCAGTACTTC. The J gene is TRBJ2-5, the V gene TRBV7-8; TRBD1 agrees at 7 bases. V dropped 6 bases and J dropped 3; count of bases not matched to a gene: 7. The germline V gene has CDR1 SGHVS and CDR2 FQNEAQ. The CDR3 runs to 14 residues. The full variable domain, rest sourced from reference TRBV7-8 and TRBJ2-5, is GAGVSQSPRYKVAKRGQDVALRCDPISGHVSLFWYQQALGQGPEFLTYFQNEAQLDKSGLPSDRFFAERPEGSVSTLKIQRTQQEDSAVYLCASRSNRGKETQYFGPGTRLLVL.

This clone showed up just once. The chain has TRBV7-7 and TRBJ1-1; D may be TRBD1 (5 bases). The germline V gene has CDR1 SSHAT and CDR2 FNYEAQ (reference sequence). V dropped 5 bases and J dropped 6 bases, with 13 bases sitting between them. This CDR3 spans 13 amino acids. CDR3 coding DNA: TGTGCCAGCAGCCAGGGATATAGGGCTGAAGCTTTCTTT. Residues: CASSQGYRAEAFF.

CDR3 bases: TGTGCCAGCAGTGACGCGGGCGGCTACTCCTACGAGCAGTACTTC. This translates into CASSDAGGYSYEQYF. The V gene is TRBV2, the J gene TRBJ2-7; maybe TRBD2 (5 bases). Trimming left V 3 bases short and J 0 bases short, with 12 bases between. The CDR3 contains 15 residues. Germline CDR1 and CDR2: SNHLY and FYNNEI.

CDR3 coding DNA: TGTGCCAGCAGCTTGGCCTCGGGGGGCTCTGGAAACACCATATATTTT. Translated: CASSLASGGSGNTIYF. The rearrangement uses TRBV5-6 and TRBJ1-3; the D gene is possibly TRBD1 (5 bases). The CDR3 runs 16 residues. Trimming took off 0 bases at V and 0 bases at J, with 10 bases between the two ends. CDR1 and CDR2 (germline): SGHDT, YYEEEE.

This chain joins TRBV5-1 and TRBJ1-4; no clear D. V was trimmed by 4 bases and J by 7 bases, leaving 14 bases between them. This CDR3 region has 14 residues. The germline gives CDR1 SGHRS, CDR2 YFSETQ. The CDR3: CASSPALAGEKLFF. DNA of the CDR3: TGCGCCAGCAGCCCGGCCTTGGCGGGTGAAAAACTGTTTTTT.

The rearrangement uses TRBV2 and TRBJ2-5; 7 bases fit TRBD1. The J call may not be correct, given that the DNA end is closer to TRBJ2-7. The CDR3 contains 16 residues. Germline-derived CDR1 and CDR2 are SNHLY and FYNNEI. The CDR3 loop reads CASSEGAGGRMYEQYF. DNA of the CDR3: TGTGCCAGCAGTGAAGGGGCAGGGGGACGCATGTACGAGCAGTACTTC.

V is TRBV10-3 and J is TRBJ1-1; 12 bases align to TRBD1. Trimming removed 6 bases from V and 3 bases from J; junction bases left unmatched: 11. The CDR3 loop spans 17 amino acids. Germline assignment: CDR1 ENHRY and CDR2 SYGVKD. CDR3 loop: CAIRGGGTGGADTEAFF. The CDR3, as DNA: TGTGCCATCAGGGGAGGGGGGACAGGGGGCGCAGACACTGAAGCTTTCTTT.

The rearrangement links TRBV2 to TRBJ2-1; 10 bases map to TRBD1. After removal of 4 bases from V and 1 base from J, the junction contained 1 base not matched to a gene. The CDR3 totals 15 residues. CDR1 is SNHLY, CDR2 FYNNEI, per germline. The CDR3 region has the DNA TGTGCCAGCAGTGGGACAGGGGGTTCCTACAATGAGCAGTTCTTC. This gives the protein CASSGTGGSYNEQFF.

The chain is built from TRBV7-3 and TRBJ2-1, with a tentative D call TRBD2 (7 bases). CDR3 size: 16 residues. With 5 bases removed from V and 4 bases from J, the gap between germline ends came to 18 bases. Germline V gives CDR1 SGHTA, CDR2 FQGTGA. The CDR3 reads CASSPGEGGQYNEQFF. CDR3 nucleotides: TGTGCCAGCAGCCCCGGGGAGGGAGGACAGTACAATGAGCAGTTCTTC.

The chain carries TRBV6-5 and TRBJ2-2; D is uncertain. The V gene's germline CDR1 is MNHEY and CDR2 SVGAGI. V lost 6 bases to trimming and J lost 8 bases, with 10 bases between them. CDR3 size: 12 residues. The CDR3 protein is CASRPRLGELFF. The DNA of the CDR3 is TGTGCCAGCAGGCCGCGGCTGGGGGAGCTGTTTTTT.

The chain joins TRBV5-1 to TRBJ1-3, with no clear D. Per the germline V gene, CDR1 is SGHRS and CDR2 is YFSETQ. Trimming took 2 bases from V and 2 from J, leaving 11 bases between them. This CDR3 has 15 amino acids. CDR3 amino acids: CASSLPQETGNTIYF. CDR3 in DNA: TGCGCCAGCAGCTTACCTCAGGAAACTGGAAACACCATATATTTT.

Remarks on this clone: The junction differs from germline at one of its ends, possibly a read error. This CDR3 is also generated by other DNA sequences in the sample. CDR3 bases: TGTGCCAGCAGCGGTGGGACAGGGGGCTCCGGGGAGCTGTTCTTT. Encoded protein: CASSGGTGGSGELFF. This chain uses TRBV6-1 with TRBJ2-2, with TRBD1 identical over 12 bases. Germline V gives CDR1 MNHNS, CDR2 SASEGT. The CDR3 is 15 residues long.